Below, 25 T cell receptor beta chains from the same sample are listed, as sequenced in a study of blood T cells in healthy people across ages. The use of a sample-barcoded 5' primer and a J-beta primer mix characterized a second PCR of 7 to 11 cycles. TCRdb reanalysed the 5' RACE reads using MiXCR and keeps one entry per CDR3 protein. The sample includes more than 1 million distinct CDR3 sequences, more than 40% seen only once; the top ten take approximately 19%. The material sequenced was blood. All receptors derive from a woman aged 55-75 years in good health.

The chain combines TRBV28 with TRBJ2-3, with 10 bases identical to TRBD1. This CDR3 has 15 residues. The J segment lost 7 bases and the V segment lost 11 bases, leaving 15 bases of the junction unmatched. Germline CDR1 MDHEN, CDR2 SYDVKM. Here the CDR3 reads CAGGDPGQGSHTQYF. The CDR3 coding sequence is TGTGCCGGAGGGGATCCGGGACAGGGGAGTCATACGCAGTATTTT.

This chain uses TRBV20-1 with TRBJ1-2, with 7 nucleotides matching TRBD1. Germline V gene data show CDR1 as DFQATT and CDR2 as SNEGSKA (reference sequence). This CDR3 contains 13 residues. Unmatched junction bases numbered 10, after V lost 5 bases and J lost 7 bases. CDR3 DNA: TGCAGTGCTGGCAGGGGGACGGGACTTGGCTACACCTTC. It translates to CSAGRGTGLGYTF.

The chain couples TRBV29-1 to TRBJ2-3, with D uncertain. The CDR3 runs to 10 residues. Trimming pared 8 bases from V and 3 bases from J, leaving 6 bases between. Germline loops: CDR1 SQVTM, CDR2 ANQGSEA. The CDR3 DNA reads as TGCAGCCCAGGAACAGATACGCAGTATTTT. This codes for CSPGTDTQYF.

V gene TRBV27 combines with J gene TRBJ2-7; perhaps TRBD2 as D (5 bases). CDR1 and CDR2 from the germline V gene are MNHEY and SMNVEV (reference sequence). The CDR3 is made up of 16 amino acids. Trimming cost V 2 bases and J 3 bases, with 17 bases left between them. The DNA of the CDR3 is TGTGCCAGCAGTTTAACGATGAGGGAGTTTGGCTACGAGCAGTACTTC. Protein sequence: CASSLTMREFGYEQYF.

V is TRBV6-4 and J is TRBJ1-3, with 7 bases fitting TRBD1. The germline CDR1 and CDR2 sequences are MRHNA and SNTAGT. Trimming cost V 6 bases and J 0 bases; bases outside gene matches: 5. The CDR3 totals 15 residues. The CDR3 region has the DNA TGTGCCAGCAGCCCAGGGGGGAACTCTGGAAACACCATATATTTT. This translates into CASSPGGNSGNTIYF.

This clonotype was detected only a few times. The chain employs TRBV5-1 and TRBJ2-3; 7 bases agree with TRBD1. Germline CDR1 reads SGHRS; CDR2 reads YFSETQ. The V and J ends lost 4 bases and 0 bases, in that order; junction bases with no gene match: 5. The CDR3 consists of 15 residues. The CDR3 spells CASSTGTESTDTQYF. The CDR3 nucleotides read TGCGCCAGCAGCACCGGGACAGAAAGCACAGATACGCAGTATTTT.

CDR3 sequence: CASSVGASGPAYEQYF. The DNA of the CDR3 is TGTGCCAGCAGCGTAGGGGCTAGCGGTCCCGCCTACGAGCAGTACTTC. This sequence joins TRBV9 and TRBJ2-7; 7 bases line up with TRBD2. This CDR3 is built from 16 residues. With 0 bases clipped from V and 2 bases from J, the junction kept 8 bases outside the gene matches. Germline V gives CDR1 SGDLS, CDR2 YYNGEE.

The chain has TRBV5-1 and TRBJ2-7, with 12 bases fitting TRBD2. J was trimmed by 7 bases and V by 3 bases; bases with no gene match: 8. Germline V CDR1 and CDR2: SGHRS, YFSETQ. This CDR3 has 15 amino acids. CDR3 amino acids: CASSSTSGRGNEQYF. DNA for the CDR3: TGCGCCAGCAGCTCGACTAGCGGGAGAGGAAATGAGCAGTACTTC.

The rearrangement links TRBV2 to TRBJ2-5; D is tentatively TRBD1 or TRBD2 (5 bases each). Trimming removed 2 bases from V and 5 bases from J, with 12 bases in between. Germline CDR1 is SNHLY and CDR2 is FYNNEI. This CDR3 has 14 amino acids. The CDR3 loop is CASSEQGEGETQYF. In DNA, the CDR3 is TGTGCCAGCAGTGAACAGGGAGAGGGTGAGACCCAGTACTTC.

The chain is built from TRBV3-1 and TRBJ2-5; D possibly matches TRBD1 or TRBD2 (5 bases each). Germline CDR1 is LGHDT and CDR2 is YNNKEL (reference sequence). This CDR3 is built from 12 residues. The V end lost 4 bases, the J end lost 5 bases, and 8 bases lay between the germline ends. The CDR3: CASSPGTETQYF. CDR3 in DNA: TGTGCCAGCAGCCCGGGGACGGAGACCCAGTACTTC.

In this sample, this clonotype turned up a few times. The chain links TRBV27 to TRBJ1-1, with TRBD1 matching over 8 bases. The germline CDR1 and CDR2 sequences are MNHEY and SMNVEV (reference sequence). V shed 2 bases, J shed 4 bases, and the junction held 15 bases outside the gene matches. This CDR3 is 18 amino acids long. CDR3 coding DNA: TGTGCCAGCAGTTTAATGACGGCAGGGGGCTTTGAGGGCACTGAAGCTTTCTTT. This sequence encodes CASSLMTAGGFEGTEAFF.

The chain couples TRBV5-1 to TRBJ2-1, with 11 bases that match TRBD2. The V gene's germline CDR1 is SGHRS and CDR2 YFSETQ. V lost 5 bases, J lost 0 bases, and 13 bases stayed unmatched. The CDR3 has 19 amino acids. The CDR3 region is CASRLGLAAARGSYNEQFF. In DNA, the CDR3 is TGCGCCAGCAGGCTGGGACTAGCGGCCGCCCGGGGCTCCTACAATGAGCAGTTCTTC.

The table lists this clonotype with a few counts. The rearrangement joins TRBV6-2 or TRBV6-3 to TRBJ2-7; TRBD1 matches 9 bases. Germline V lookup: CDR1 MNHEY, CDR2 SVGEGT. The CDR3 extends over 15 amino acids. The ends lost 5 bases at V and 3 bases at J; junction bases unmatched: 8. CDR3 DNA: TGTGCCAGCAGTGCCCCCGGGACAGGGATCTACGAGCAGTACTTC. Protein sequence: CASSAPGTGIYEQYF.

The chain couples TRBV20-1 to TRBJ2-3, with no clear D. Trimming took off 1 base at V and 4 bases at J, with 18 bases between the two ends. This CDR3 has 16 amino acids. CDR1 is DFQATT and CDR2 is SNEGSKA in the germline V gene (reference sequence). The CDR3 DNA reads TGCAGTGCTAGAGGGGAAAGGGCAATTAGGGCAGATACGCAGTATTTT. This gives the protein CSARGERAIRADTQYF.

The rearrangement joins TRBV4-2 to TRBJ2-2; D is perhaps TRBD1 or TRBD2 (5 bases each). Germline CDR1 and CDR2: LGHNA and YNFKEQ. This CDR3 is 17 amino acids long. Trimming removed 1 base from V and 2 bases from J, with 14 bases in between. CDR3 region: CASSQGGTYLNTGELFF. As DNA, the CDR3 is TGTGCCAGCAGCCAAGGTGGGACCTACCTAAACACCGGGGAGCTGTTTTTT.

This clonotype has only a few counts. V is TRBV27 and J is TRBJ2-1; TRBD2 matches at 7 bases. Germline V gene lookup returns CDR1 MNHEY and CDR2 SMNVEV (reference sequence). The V segment lost 2 bases and the J segment 12 bases; nucleotides outside the gene matches: 13. This CDR3 comprises 15 residues. CDR3 sequence: CASSLGGLLTRRQFF. Here the CDR3 DNA reads TGTGCCAGCAGTTTAGGGGGACTATTAACACGGCGGCAGTTCTTC.

V and J are TRBV20-1 and TRBJ1-1; TRBD1 might be the D (5 bases). V lost 5 bases and J lost 3, with 7 bases in between. There are 11 residues in the CDR3. The V gene's germline CDR1 is DFQATT and CDR2 SNEGSKA (reference sequence). The CDR3 spells CSAGGDTEAFF. The CDR3 nucleotides read TGCAGTGCTGGGGGGGACACTGAAGCTTTCTTT.

This chain connects TRBV27 to TRBJ2-7, with 9 bases lining up with TRBD1. Germline V lookup: CDR1 MNHEY, CDR2 SMNVEV (reference sequence). CDR3 length: 15 amino acids. The J segment lost 3 bases and the V segment lost 3 bases, leaving 6 bases of the junction unmatched. The CDR3 region has the DNA TGTGCCAGCAGTTTGGGACAGGGAGGCTTCTACGAGCAGTACTTC. Translating it yields CASSLGQGGFYEQYF.

This chain links TRBV5-1 with TRBJ2-3; TRBD2 is a possible D gene (6 bases). CDR1 is SGHRS and CDR2 is YFSETQ in the germline V gene. CDR3 length: 16 residues. V was trimmed by 0 bases and J by 6 bases, leaving 17 bases between them. CDR3: CASSLGGAGPRDTQYF. CDR3 DNA: TGCGCCAGCAGCTTGGGCGGAGCGGGCCCCAGGGATACGCAGTATTTT.

This clonotype was observed a few times. The rearrangement joins TRBV7-6 to TRBJ2-1; 8 positions match TRBD2. In germline, CDR1 is SGHVS, CDR2 FNYEAQ. This CDR3 is built from 14 residues. The V and J ends lost 4 bases and 7 bases, in that order; junction bases with no gene match: 6. As DNA, the CDR3 is TGTGCCAGCAGCTCCGGGACTAGAAGGAATGAGCAGTTCTTC. This sequence encodes CASSSGTRRNEQFF.

Comments on this clonotype: One junction end does not reproduce the germline sequence, and a read error may be involved. The chain couples TRBV6-5 to TRBJ2-1; TRBD2 matches at 9 bases. CDR1 and CDR2 from the germline V gene are MNHEY and SVGAGI. This CDR3 comprises 15 residues. The CDR3 spells CASRLSGTSRNEQFF. The CDR3 bases are TGCGCCAGCAGATTATCCGGGACTAGCCGAAATGAGCAGTTCTTC.

This sequence joins TRBV12-5 and TRBJ2-7, with 7 bases matching TRBD1. CDR3 length: 14 residues. Germline V CDR1 and CDR2: LGHNT, FRNRAP. The V segment lost 6 bases and the J segment 5 bases; nucleotides outside the gene matches: 10. CDR3 residues: CASGRDSPGDEQYF. The CDR3 nucleotides read TGTGCTAGTGGCCGGGACAGTCCAGGAGACGAGCAGTACTTC.

This clonotype occurred a few times. The V call is TRBV6-2 or TRBV6-3, the J call TRBJ2-7, with D uncertain. With 2 bases removed from V and 4 bases from J, the gap between germline ends came to 6 bases. Germline V CDR1 and CDR2: MNHEY, SVGEGT. The CDR3 is 12 amino acids. As DNA, the CDR3 is TGTGCCAGCAGTTACCATCTTTACGAGCAGTACTTC. Residues: CASSYHLYEQYF.

This clonotype appeared a few times. The rearrangement joins TRBV27 to TRBJ2-3; D call uncertain. Between the trimmed V and J ends, which lost 3 bases and 0 bases, there was a span of 7 bases. Germline V lookup: CDR1 MNHEY, CDR2 SMNVEV (reference sequence). This CDR3 is built from 14 residues. The CDR3 is CASSFRASTDTQYF. Here the CDR3 DNA reads TGTGCCAGCAGTTTCCGGGCTAGCACAGATACGCAGTATTTT.

The chain uses TRBV20-1 and TRBJ1-6; D possibly corresponds to TRBD1 (5 bases). V was clipped by 3 bases and J by 8 bases, with 17 bases between them. Germline V gene lookup returns CDR1 DFQATT and CDR2 SNEGSKA (reference sequence). The CDR3 sequence is 15 residues long. The CDR3 here is CSASPGHGIDSPLHF. The CDR3 nucleotides read TGCAGTGCTAGTCCCGGACATGGTATTGATTCACCCCTCCACTTT.